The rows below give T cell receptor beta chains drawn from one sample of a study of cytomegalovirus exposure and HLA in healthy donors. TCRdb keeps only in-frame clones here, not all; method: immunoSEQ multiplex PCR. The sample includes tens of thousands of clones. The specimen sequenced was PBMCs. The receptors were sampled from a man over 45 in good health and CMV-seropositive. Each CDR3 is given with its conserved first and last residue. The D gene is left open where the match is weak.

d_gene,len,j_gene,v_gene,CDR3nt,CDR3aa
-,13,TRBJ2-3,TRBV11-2,TGTGCCAGCAGCTTAGGCGGCACAGATACGCAGTATTTT,CASSLGGTDTQYF
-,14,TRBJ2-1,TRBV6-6,TGTGCCAGCAGTTATTTTGCGGGGTACAATGAGCAGTTCTTC,CASSYFAGYNEQFF
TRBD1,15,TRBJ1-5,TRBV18,TGTGCCAGCTCACCCCAGGGGGAAGGGGATCAGCCCCAGCATTTT,CASSPQGEGDQPQHF
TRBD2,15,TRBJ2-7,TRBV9,TGTGCCAGCAGCGTCGGAGCGGGAGGTTCCTACGAGCAGTACTTC,CASSVGAGGSYEQYF
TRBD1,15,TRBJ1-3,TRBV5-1,TGCGCCAGCAGCTCACTGACAGGGGGGAGAAACACCATATATTTT,CASSSLTGGRNTIYF
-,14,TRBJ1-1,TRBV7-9,TGTGCCAGCAGCTTTTACGACTCGGGGACTGAAGCTTTCTTT,CASSFYDSGTEAFF
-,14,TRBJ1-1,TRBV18,TGTGCCAGCTCACCCGGGGTGGGGATGACTGAAGCTTTCTTT,CASSPGVGMTEAFF
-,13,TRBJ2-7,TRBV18,TGTGCCAGCTCACCCGGTCCTAACTACGAGCAGTACTTC,CASSPGPNYEQYF
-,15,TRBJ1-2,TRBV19,TGTGCCAGTAGTATGAGGTCGGGTGGTAACTATGGCTACACCTTC,CASSMRSGGNYGYTF
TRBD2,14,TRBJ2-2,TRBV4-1,TGCGCCAGCAGCCATTCACGGGGAGGGGGGGAGCTGTTTTTT,CASSHSRGGGELFF
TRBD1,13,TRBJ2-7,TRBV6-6,TGTGCCAGCAGCCCGGGACAGACCTACGAGCAGTACTTC,CASSPGQTYEQYF
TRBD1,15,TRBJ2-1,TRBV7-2,TGTGCCAGCAGCTTGGGGACAGGGGGAGCCTATGAGCAGTTCTTC,CASSLGTGGAYEQFF
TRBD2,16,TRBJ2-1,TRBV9,TGTGCCAGCAGCGGCCGGACTAGCGGGAATATCAATGAGCAGTTCTTC,CASSGRTSGNINEQFF
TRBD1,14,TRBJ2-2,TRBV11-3,TGTGCCAGCAGCTACGGACAGGAGCGAAGGGAGCTGTTTTTT,CASSYGQERRELFF
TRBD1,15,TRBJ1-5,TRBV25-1,TGTGCCAGCGCCCCAGGGGGCGGTCCCAATCAGCCCCAGCATTTT,CASAPGGGPNQPQHF
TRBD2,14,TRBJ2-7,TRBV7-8,TGTGCCAGCAGCCCCTCTAGCGGGAGGGCCGGGCAGTACTTC,CASSPSSGRAGQYF
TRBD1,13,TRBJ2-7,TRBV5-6,TGTGCCAGCAGAAGGCAGGGGGCGTCCGAGCAGTACTTC,CASRRQGASEQYF
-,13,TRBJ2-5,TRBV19,TGTGCCAGTAGTTGGGGCGTACAAGAGACCCAGTACTTC,CASSWGVQETQYF
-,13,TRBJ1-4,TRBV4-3,TGCGCCAGCAGCCAAGACAGAATTCCGAAACTGTTTTTT,CASSQDRIPKLFF
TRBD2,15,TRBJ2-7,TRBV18,TGTGCCAGTTCCGGACTAGCGGGAGGGCAGGACGAGCAGTACTTC,CASSGLAGGQDEQYF
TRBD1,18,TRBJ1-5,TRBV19,TGTGCCAGTAGTATGAGGGGAGGGACAGGGTTGAGCAATCAGCCCCAGCATTTT,CASSMRGGTGLSNQPQHF
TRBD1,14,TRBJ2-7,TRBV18,TGTGCCAGCTCAGAACAGGGGGCCCCCTACGAGCAGTACTTC,CASSEQGAPYEQYF
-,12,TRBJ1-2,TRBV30,TGTGCCTGGACGCAGGGAAGCTATGGCTACACCTTC,CAWTQGSYGYTF
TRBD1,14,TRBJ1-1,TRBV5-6,TGTGCCAGCAGCTCGACAGGGCTGAACACTGAAGCTTTCTTT,CASSSTGLNTEAFF
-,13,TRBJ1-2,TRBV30,TGTGCCTGGACTTCCGGGGGGGACTATGGCTACACCTTC,CAWTSGGDYGYTF
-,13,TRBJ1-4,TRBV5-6,TGTGCCAGCACCTCACTGGGCAATGAAAAACTGTTTTTT,CASTSLGNEKLFF